One sample yielded the 2 T cell receptor beta chains listed below, sequenced in a study of T cell responses to AZD1222 COVID-19 vaccine. Assay used: immunoSEQ multiplex PCR; TCRdb lists only in-frame clones, some missing. The table has about 110,000 clones, 70% to 90% seen once. The sample in question was peripheral blood, obtained 28 days after the second AZD1222 dose. All receptors come from an adult who received the AZD1222 COVID-19 vaccine.

V is TRBV5-1 and J is TRBJ1-2, with 9 bases that match TRBD1. Germline CDR1 reads SGHRS; CDR2 reads YFSETQ. This CDR3 is built from 15 residues. V lost 3 bases and J lost 5; bases outside the gene matches: 8. The CDR3 protein is CASSSGTGLWYGYTF. CDR3 coding DNA: TGCGCCAGCAGCTCCGGGACAGGGCTGTGGTATGGCTACACCTTC.

This clone was observed a few times. The genes are TRBV6-2 or TRBV6-3 and TRBJ2-1; D is ambiguous. With 5 bases removed from V and 6 bases from J, the gap between germline ends came to 8 bases. The germline V gene has CDR1 MNHEY and CDR2 SVGEGT. CDR3 length: 12 amino acids. The CDR3 DNA reads as TGTGCCAGCAGTGGACGGTTCAATGAGCAGTTCTTC. Encoded protein: CASSGRFNEQFF.